The present T cell receptor (beta chain) was sequenced within a study of T cells after yellow fever vaccination. TCRdb re-called the 5' RACE reads with MiXCR, one entry per CDR3 protein. The data contain 310,000 or so distinct CDR3 sequences, around 3.6% of them seen just once; the ten biggest clones take up roughly a quarter. Losses at the gene ends were 2 bases for V and 4 bases for J; bases not matched to a gene: 8. The CDR3 contains 18 residues. Germline CDR1 reads SGHTA; CDR2 reads FQGTGA. Study-wide results and limits: A secondary response was less intense yet reached its peak sooner, at day 5 versus 15.

A word on this clonotype: Its antigen is undetermined.

The chain carries TRBV7-3 and TRBJ2-2, with 12 bases matching TRBD2. The sample here was PBMCs, taken on the day of the yellow fever booster vaccination. The TCR sequence derives from a man younger than 35 who received the YFV17D yellow fever vaccine. The DNA of the CDR3 is TGTGCCAGCAGCTTACTCCCCGGACTAGCGGGGAGCACCGGGGAGCTGTTTTTT. Translation gives CASSLLPGLAGSTGELFF.